The T cell receptor (beta chain) described here comes from a study of cytomegalovirus exposure and HLA in healthy donors. The PCR used 60 Vbeta and 13 Jbeta primers. Clones were sequenced by immunoSEQ multiplex PCR, and TCRdb holds only the in-frame ones, with some missing. The profile covers 110,000 to 150,000 clones, with less than 10% appearing a single time and 1.5% to 2% taken by the ten largest. Healthy bone marrow donors formed the donor group. General observations from the study: Overall, roughly 160 TCR beta chains were annotated as cytomegalovirus-associated. TCR beta chain V- and J-gene trimming was linked, in a later analysis, to a missense variant in DCLRE1C.

This clone was observed a few times. Its antigen is not identified. Sequencing was performed on PBMCs. The TCR originated in a man between 45 and 60 years old in good health and CMV-seronegative.

The CDR3 nucleotides are TGCGCCAGCAGCTTGGCCTGGGCTAGCGGGTTCCACACAGATACGCAGTATTTT. It yields the protein CASSLAWASGFHTDTQYF. The V and J genes are TRBV5-1 and TRBJ2-3; TRBD2 matches at 8 bases. The V segment lost 0 bases and the J segment 2 bases; nucleotides outside the gene matches: 11. This CDR3 is built from 18 residues. Per germline, CDR1 SGHRS and CDR2 YFSETQ. The full variable domain, with the rest looked up from reference TRBV5-1 and TRBJ2-3, is KAGVTQTPRYLIKTRGQQVTLSCSPISGHRSVSWYQQTPGQGLQFLFEYFSETQRNKGNFPGRFSGRQFSNSRSEMNVSTLELGDSALYLCASSLAWASGFHTDTQYFGPGTRLTVL.